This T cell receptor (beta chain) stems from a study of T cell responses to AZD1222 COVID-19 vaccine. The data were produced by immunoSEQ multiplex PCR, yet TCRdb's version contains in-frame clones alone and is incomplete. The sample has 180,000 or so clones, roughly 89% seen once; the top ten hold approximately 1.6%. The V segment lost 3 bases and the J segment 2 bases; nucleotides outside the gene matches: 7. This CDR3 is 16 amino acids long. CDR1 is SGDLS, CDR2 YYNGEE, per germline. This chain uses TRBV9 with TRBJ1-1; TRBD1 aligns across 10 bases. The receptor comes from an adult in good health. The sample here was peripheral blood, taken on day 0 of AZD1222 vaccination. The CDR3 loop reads CASSDRTGGLNTEAFF. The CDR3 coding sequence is TGTGCCAGCAGCGACCGGACAGGGGGGCTCAACACTGAAGCTTTCTTT.